These 30 T cell receptor beta chains share one sample of origin, sequenced in a study of blood T cell repertoires in COVID-19. The method was immunoSEQ multiplex PCR; TCRdb's version includes in-frame clones alone and lacks a portion of them. The sample records about 220,000 clones, 70% to 90% being singletons. The sample consisted of PBMCs or T cells enriched from blood (not recorded which). Receptors originate from a woman aged 50 to 60 with acute COVID-19.

The chain uses TRBV10-3 and TRBJ2-5, with D possibly matching TRBD2 (5 bases). The CDR3 runs to 14 residues. Trimming left V 5 bases short and J 2 bases short, with 12 bases between. CDR1 is ENHRY, CDR2 SYGVKD, per germline. In nucleotides, the CDR3 is TGTGCCATCAGTAAGACCGCGGGTCAAGAGACCCAGTACTTC. Translated, it gives CAISKTAGQETQYF.

The chain recombines TRBV5-1 with TRBJ2-7, with D maybe TRBD2 (5 bases). The ends were cut back, 4 bases at V and 2 bases at J, with 7 bases in the middle. The CDR3 sequence is 12 residues long. From germline, CDR1 is SGHRS and CDR2 YFSETQ. CDR3: CASSPGTYEQYF. In DNA, the CDR3 is TGCGCCAGCAGCCCCGGGACCTACGAGCAGTACTTC.

This clone is a singleton in its sample. V is TRBV7-2 and J is TRBJ2-2; D possibly corresponds to TRBD2 (6 bases). This CDR3 contains 14 residues. V was clipped by 4 bases and J by 1 base, with 7 bases between them. Germline CDR1 SGHTA, CDR2 FQGNSA. In DNA, the CDR3 is TGTGCCAGCAGCTCGGGACTGAACACCGGGGAGCTGTTTTTT. Protein: CASSSGLNTGELFF.

The chain joins TRBV7-3 to TRBJ2-5; 8 bases align to TRBD2. The CDR3 spans 15 residues. CDR1 SGHTA and CDR2 FQGTGA come from the germline V gene. V trimming: 4 bases; J trimming: 5 bases; junction bases outside the gene matches: 9. DNA of the CDR3: TGTGCCAGCAGCTCCAGCGGGAGAGGGGTGGAGACCCAGTACTTC. It yields the protein CASSSSGRGVETQYF.

The gene calls are TRBV6-5 and TRBJ1-6; TRBD1 agrees at 7 bases. This CDR3 region has 14 residues. Germline V gene sequence: CDR1 MNHEY, CDR2 SVGAGI. V trimming: 8 bases; J trimming: 7 bases; junction bases outside the gene matches: 8. CDR3: CASGTGTENSPLHF. The DNA for the CDR3 is TGTGCCAGCGGAACCGGGACAGAGAATTCACCCCTCCACTTT.

CDR3 loop: CASSAGLAISYEQYF. CDR3 bases: TGTGCCAGCAGTGCCGGACTAGCGATTTCCTACGAGCAGTACTTC. This chain uses TRBV7-8 with TRBJ2-7; 9 bases match TRBD2. Germline lookup yields CDR1 SGHVS and CDR2 FQNEAQ. This CDR3 is built from 15 residues. After removal of 6 bases from V and 1 base from J, the junction contained 7 bases not matched to a gene.

The CDR3 is CASSQPGTGFPDSNQPQHF. CDR3 bases: TGTGCCAGCAGCCAGCCCGGGACAGGGTTCCCTGATAGCAATCAGCCCCAGCATTTT. The chain combines TRBV7-3 with TRBJ1-5, with 9 positions matching TRBD1. The CDR3 extends over 19 amino acids. Germline values: CDR1 SGHTA, CDR2 FQGTGA. J was trimmed by 0 bases and V by 5 bases; bases with no gene match: 14.

The rearrangement links TRBV5-5 to TRBJ1-5; no clear D gene. The germline CDR1 and CDR2 sequences are SGHKS and YYEKEE (reference sequence). The V and J ends lost 0 bases and 6 bases respectively, with 7 bases between them. The CDR3 length is 13 residues. CDR3 residues: CASSLGASQPQHF. The DNA for the CDR3 is TGTGCCAGCAGCTTGGGGGCGAGTCAGCCCCAGCATTTT.

The chain is built from TRBV3-1 (or the pseudogene TRBV3-2) and TRBJ2-3, with 8 bases aligning to TRBD2. CDR3 length: 15 amino acids. V lost 8 bases and J lost 7; bases outside the gene matches: 14. Germline V gene lookup returns CDR1 LGHDT and CDR2 YNNKEL (reference sequence). This chain's CDR3 is CASRGASGPWYTQYF. Here the CDR3 DNA reads TGTGCCAGCCGAGGGGCTAGCGGGCCCTGGTATACGCAGTATTTT.

V usage is TRBV14 and J usage is TRBJ1-1; D gene unclear. This CDR3 spans 15 amino acids. V lost 1 base and J lost 10, with 19 bases in between. Germline-derived CDR1 and CDR2 are SGHDN and FVKESK. Here the CDR3 reads CASSQGGYGILPAFF. DNA for the CDR3: TGTGCCAGCAGCCAAGGAGGGTACGGGATCCTCCCAGCTTTCTTT.

The genes are TRBV28 and TRBJ1-5, with 9 bases aligning to TRBD1. Looked up from germline, CDR1 is MDHEN and CDR2 is SYDVKM. V lost 8 bases and J lost 6; bases outside the gene matches: 11. CDR3 size: 15 residues. The CDR3: CASVGRQGGIQPQHF. The CDR3 DNA reads TGTGCCAGCGTTGGAAGACAGGGGGGCATTCAGCCCCAGCATTTT.

J is TRBJ1-2 and V is TRBV5-1; D is undetermined. V dropped 2 bases and J dropped 4 bases, with 15 bases sitting between them. The CDR3 contains 15 residues. Germline CDR1 reads SGHRS; CDR2 reads YFSETQ. Written as DNA, the CDR3 is TGCGCCAGCAGCTTCGGCAGCGCCGTGAGCTATGGCTACACCTTC. Amino acid sequence: CASSFGSAVSYGYTF. Based on the CDR3 plus reference TRBV5-1 and TRBJ1-2, the full variable domain is KAGVTQTPRYLIKTRGQQVTLSCSPISGHRSVSWYQQTPGQGLQFLFEYFSETQRNKGNFPGRFSGRQFSNSRSEMNVSTLELGDSALYLCASSFGSAVSYGYTFGSGTRLTVV.

This sequence joins TRBV6-5 and TRBJ2-3; no clear D gene. Trimming stripped 5 bases from V and 2 bases from J, with 11 bases between. The V gene's germline CDR1 is MNHEY and CDR2 SVGAGI. This CDR3 contains 14 residues. As DNA, the CDR3 is TGTGCCAGCAGTAGCAGGATCCCCACAGATACGCAGTATTTT. It codes for CASSSRIPTDTQYF.

The chain couples TRBV9 to TRBJ1-1; D gene ambiguous. CDR1 is SGDLS and CDR2 is YYNGEE in the germline V gene. The germline V and J ends were trimmed by 3 bases and 2 bases, with 8 bases remaining between them. This CDR3 has 13 amino acids. The CDR3 DNA sequence: TGTGCCAGCAGCGGAGGGCACAACACTGAAGCTTTCTTT. Translating gives CASSGGHNTEAFF. Full variable domain (outside the CDR3, taken from reference TRBV9 and TRBJ1-1): DSGVTQTPKHLITATGQRVTLRCSPRSGDLSVYWYQQSLDQGLQFLIQYYNGEERAKGNILERFSAQQFPDLHSELNLSSLELGDSALYFCASSGGHNTEAFFGQGTRLTVV.

The chain uses TRBV5-1 and TRBJ1-2; the match to TRBD1 covers 12 bases. CDR3 length equals 18 residues. Germline CDR1 is SGHRS and CDR2 is YFSETQ. The V gene end was trimmed by 4 bases and the J gene end by 7 bases; junction bases not matched to a gene: 17. CDR3 coding DNA: TGCGCCAGCAGCCGATATACTGCCGGGACAGGGGGCGCCGGTGGCTACACCTTC. Protein sequence: CASSRYTAGTGGAGGYTF.

The V gene is TRBV19, the J gene TRBJ2-5; 11 bases are a match to TRBD2. The CDR3 runs to 15 residues. Per germline, CDR1 LNHDA and CDR2 SQIVND (reference sequence). After removal of 4 bases from V and 2 bases from J, the junction contained 3 bases not matched to a gene. CDR3 in amino acids: CASSSGTSGQETQYF. CDR3 in DNA: TGTGCCAGTAGTAGTGGGACTAGCGGACAAGAGACCCAGTACTTC.

The chain joins TRBV3-1 (or the pseudogene TRBV3-2) to TRBJ2-1; 15 nucleotides match TRBD2. V dropped 0 bases and J dropped 7; count of bases not matched to a gene: 16. In germline, CDR1 is LGHDT, CDR2 YNNKEL (reference sequence). This CDR3 spans 21 amino acids. The CDR3: CASSQETRGLAGGPLGNEQFF. For the CDR3, the DNA is TGTGCCAGCAGCCAAGAAACCCGGGGACTAGCGGGAGGTCCGCTGGGGAATGAGCAGTTCTTC.

This chain links TRBV24-1 with TRBJ2-1, with 9 bases that match TRBD1. CDR3 length equals 16 residues. Losses at the gene ends were 5 bases for V and 2 bases for J; bases not matched to a gene: 6. Germline V gene data show CDR1 as KGHDR and CDR2 as SFDVKD. CDR3 in amino acids: CATSGRNRGPYNEQFF. The CDR3 DNA is TGTGCCACCAGTGGTAGAAACAGGGGGCCCTACAATGAGCAGTTCTTC.

This chain joins TRBV7-9 and TRBJ2-2; tentatively, D is TRBD2 (6 bases). CDR1 and CDR2 from the germline V gene are SEHNR and FQNEAQ (reference sequence). Trimming cost V 8 bases and J 5 bases, with 21 bases left between them. The CDR3 has 16 amino acids. This chain's CDR3 is CASWESWRAGTGELFF. CDR3 bases: TGTGCCAGCTGGGAAAGCTGGAGGGCGGGGACCGGGGAGCTGTTTTTT.

V gene TRBV7-3 combines with J gene TRBJ2-3; D gene unclear. Trimming took 3 bases from V and 0 from J, leaving 4 bases between them. CDR1 SGHTA and CDR2 FQGTGA come from the germline V gene. CDR3 length: 13 amino acids. CDR3 in amino acids: CASSFSSTDTQYF. Here the CDR3 DNA reads TGTGCCAGCAGCTTTAGCAGCACAGATACGCAGTATTTT.

The V gene is TRBV25-1, the J gene TRBJ2-7; the match to TRBD2 covers 7 bases. In germline, CDR1 is MGHDK, CDR2 SYGVNS. The CDR3 is made up of 17 amino acids. With 9 bases clipped from V and 1 base from J, the junction kept 18 bases outside the gene matches. In nucleotides, the CDR3 is TGTGCCAGTGAGCCCTGGAGGGACGGGAGGAATTCCTACGAGCAGTACTTC. It codes for CASEPWRDGRNSYEQYF.

This rearrangement joins TRBV27 to TRBJ1-4; D is unclear. Germline values: CDR1 MNHEY, CDR2 SMNVEV (reference sequence). The V end lost 7 bases, the J end lost 7 bases, and 16 bases lay between the germline ends. The CDR3 has 14 residues. The CDR3 reads CASIGRAKGEKLFF. As DNA, the CDR3 is TGTGCCAGCATTGGGAGGGCTAAGGGTGAAAAACTGTTTTTT.

V usage is TRBV27 and J usage is TRBJ2-3, with 8 bases fitting TRBD2. CDR1 is MNHEY and CDR2 is SMNVEV in the germline V gene (reference sequence). The CDR3 loop spans 14 amino acids. V lost 7 bases to trimming and J lost 4 bases; unmatched junction nucleotides: 7. The CDR3 is CASIPGLASDTQYF. Here the CDR3 DNA reads TGTGCCAGCATCCCTGGACTAGCTTCAGATACGCAGTATTTT.

The chain couples TRBV9 to TRBJ2-2; the D gene is possibly TRBD2 (5 bases). This CDR3 has 15 amino acids. V lost 4 bases to trimming and J lost 5 bases, with 15 bases between them. CDR1 and CDR2 from the germline V gene are SGDLS and YYNGEE. CDR3 nucleotide sequence: TGTGCCAGCAGCCCCGGACGGAGGATGACCGGGGAGCTGTTTTTT. Amino acid sequence: CASSPGRRMTGELFF.

V is TRBV7-2 and J is TRBJ1-2, with 7 bases identical to TRBD1. CDR1 SGHTA and CDR2 FQGNSA come from the germline V gene. The ends lost 5 bases at V and 3 bases at J; junction bases unmatched: 3. CDR3 length: 13 amino acids. CDR3: CASSAQGDYGYTF. In nucleotides, the CDR3 is TGTGCCAGCAGCGCCCAGGGGGACTATGGCTACACCTTC.

The chain uses TRBV27 and TRBJ1-6; D gene ambiguous. Germline V lookup: CDR1 MNHEY, CDR2 SMNVEV (reference sequence). The CDR3 runs 18 residues. Deletions cut 2 bases from V and 15 bases from J, with 29 bases between. The CDR3 here is CASSLRGRADVQKLLLHF. The CDR3 DNA reads as TGTGCCAGCAGTTTAAGAGGGAGGGCCGATGTCCAAAAGCTACTCCTCCACTTT.

The CDR3 spells CASSLLTSGNEQFF. The CDR3 DNA reads as TGTGCCAGCAGCCTACTGACTAGCGGAAATGAGCAGTTCTTC. The chain employs TRBV11-2 and TRBJ2-1, with TRBD2 matching 9 bases. Germline trimming cut 5 bases from V and 7 bases from J; bases unmatched to any gene: 6. CDR1 and CDR2 (germline): SGHAT, FQNNGV. CDR3 length: 14 amino acids.

This clone was detected only once. This chain uses TRBV28 with TRBJ1-3; 7 nucleotides line up with TRBD1. CDR1 is MDHEN and CDR2 is SYDVKM in the germline V gene. Trimming at V came to 5 bases and at J to 8 bases, leaving 6 bases not matched to a gene. The CDR3 extends over 13 amino acids. The CDR3 spells CASSPYRGDTIYF. The CDR3 DNA follows: TGTGCCAGCAGTCCCTACAGGGGAGACACCATATATTTT.

The chain links TRBV10-3 to TRBJ1-5, with 10 positions matching TRBD1. With V trimmed by 8 bases and J by 7 bases, 8 bases remained unmatched. Germline V lookup: CDR1 ENHRY, CDR2 SYGVKD. CDR3 length equals 14 residues. The chain's CDR3 is CAIAGGQGDQPQHF. In nucleotides, the CDR3 is TGTGCCATCGCGGGTGGACAGGGGGACCAGCCCCAGCATTTT.

This clone was seen just once. The V and J genes are TRBV7-3 and TRBJ1-2; D may be TRBD1 (6 bases). V was trimmed by 5 bases and J by 3 bases, leaving 10 bases between them. From germline, CDR1 is SGHTA and CDR2 FQGTGA. CDR3 length equals 13 residues. This CDR3 reads CASSLDSYYGYTF. CDR3 coding DNA: TGTGCCAGCAGCCTGGACAGCTACTATGGCTACACCTTC.